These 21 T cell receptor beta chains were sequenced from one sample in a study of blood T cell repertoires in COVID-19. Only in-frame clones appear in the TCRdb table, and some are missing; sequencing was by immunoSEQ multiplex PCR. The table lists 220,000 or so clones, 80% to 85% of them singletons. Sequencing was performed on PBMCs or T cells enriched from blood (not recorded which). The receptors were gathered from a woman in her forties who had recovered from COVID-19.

The CDR3 region is CASSSGQASNQPQHF. Written as DNA, the CDR3 is TGTGCCAGCAGCTCGGGACAGGCCTCGAATCAGCCCCAGCATTTT. The rearrangement uses TRBV5-5 and TRBJ1-5; TRBD1 agrees at 8 bases. The CDR3 is made up of 15 amino acids. CDR1 is SGHKS, CDR2 YYEKEE, per germline (reference sequence). V was clipped by 3 bases and J by 4 bases; unmatched bases: 6.

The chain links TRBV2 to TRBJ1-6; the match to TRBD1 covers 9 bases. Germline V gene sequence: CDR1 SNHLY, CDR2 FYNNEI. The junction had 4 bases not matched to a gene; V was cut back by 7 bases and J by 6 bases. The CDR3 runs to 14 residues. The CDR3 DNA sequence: TGTGCCAGCAAGGGGACAGGGCTTAATTCACCCCTCCACTTT. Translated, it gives CASKGTGLNSPLHF.

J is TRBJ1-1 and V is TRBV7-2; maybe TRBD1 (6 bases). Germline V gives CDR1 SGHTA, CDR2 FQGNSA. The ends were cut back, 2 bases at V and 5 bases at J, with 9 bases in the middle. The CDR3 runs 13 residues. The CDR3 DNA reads TGTGCCAGCAGCTTAACAGGGTTGACTGAAGCTTTCTTT. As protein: CASSLTGLTEAFF.

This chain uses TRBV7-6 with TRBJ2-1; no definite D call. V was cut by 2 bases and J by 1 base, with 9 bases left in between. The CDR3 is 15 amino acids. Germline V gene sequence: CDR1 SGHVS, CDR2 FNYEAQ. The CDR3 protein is CASSLQDRSYNEQFF. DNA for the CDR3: TGTGCCAGCAGCTTACAGGATCGGTCCTACAATGAGCAGTTCTTC.

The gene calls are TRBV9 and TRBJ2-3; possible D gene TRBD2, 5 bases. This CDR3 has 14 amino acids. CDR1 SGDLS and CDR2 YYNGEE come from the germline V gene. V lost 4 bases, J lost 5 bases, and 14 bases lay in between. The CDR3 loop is CASSPRARGDTQYF. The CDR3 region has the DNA TGTGCCAGCAGCCCTCGGGCTCGGGGAGATACGCAGTATTTT.

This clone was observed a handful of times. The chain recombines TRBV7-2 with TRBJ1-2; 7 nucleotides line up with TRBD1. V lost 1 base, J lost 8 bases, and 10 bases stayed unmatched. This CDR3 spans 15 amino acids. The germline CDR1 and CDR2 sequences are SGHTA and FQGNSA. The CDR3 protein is CASSLGGTVGVGYTF. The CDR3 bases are TGTGCCAGCAGCTTAGGGGGGACAGTTGGGGTCGGCTACACCTTC.

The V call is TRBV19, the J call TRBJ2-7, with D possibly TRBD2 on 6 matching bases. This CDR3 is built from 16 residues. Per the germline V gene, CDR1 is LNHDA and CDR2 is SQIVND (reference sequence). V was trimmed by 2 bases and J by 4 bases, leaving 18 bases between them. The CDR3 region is CASSIIPGTSRYEQYF. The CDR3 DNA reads TGTGCCAGTAGTATAATCCCCGGAACTAGCCGTTACGAGCAGTACTTC.

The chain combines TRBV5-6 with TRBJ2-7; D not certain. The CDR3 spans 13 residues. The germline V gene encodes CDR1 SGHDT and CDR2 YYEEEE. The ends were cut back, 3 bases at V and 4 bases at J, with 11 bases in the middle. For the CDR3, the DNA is TGTGCCAGCAGCTCCTCCGTCCTTTACGAGCAGTACTTC. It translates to CASSSSVLYEQYF.

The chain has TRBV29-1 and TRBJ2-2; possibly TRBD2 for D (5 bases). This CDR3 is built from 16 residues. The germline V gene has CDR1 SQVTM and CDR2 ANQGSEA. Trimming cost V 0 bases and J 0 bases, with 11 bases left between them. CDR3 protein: CSVEDSGSANTGELFF. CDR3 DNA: TGCAGCGTTGAAGATAGTGGGAGCGCGAACACCGGGGAGCTGTTTTTT.

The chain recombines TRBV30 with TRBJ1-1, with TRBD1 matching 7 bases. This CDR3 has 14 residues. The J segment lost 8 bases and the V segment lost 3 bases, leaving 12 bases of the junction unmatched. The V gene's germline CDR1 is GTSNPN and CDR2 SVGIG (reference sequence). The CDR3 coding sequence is TGTGCCTGGAGGCAAGACAGGGCTATGCTGGAAGCTTTCTTT. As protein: CAWRQDRAMLEAFF.

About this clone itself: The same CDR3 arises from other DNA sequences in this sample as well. Written as DNA, the CDR3 is TGTGCCAGCAGCTTAGACAGGGCTCAGCCCCAGCATTTT. Its protein is CASSLDRAQPQHF. This chain connects TRBV11-3 to TRBJ1-5, with a tentative D call TRBD1 (5 bases). The CDR3 loop spans 13 amino acids. The germline gives CDR1 SGHNT, CDR2 YENEEA. Trimming took off 0 bases at V and 6 bases at J, with 6 bases between the two ends.

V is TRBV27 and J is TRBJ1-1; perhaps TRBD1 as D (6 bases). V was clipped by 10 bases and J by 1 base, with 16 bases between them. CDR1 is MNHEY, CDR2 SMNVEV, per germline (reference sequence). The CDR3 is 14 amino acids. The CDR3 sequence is CATGDRDRNTEAFF. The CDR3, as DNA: TGTGCCACAGGGGACCGGGATCGGAACACTGAAGCTTTCTTT.

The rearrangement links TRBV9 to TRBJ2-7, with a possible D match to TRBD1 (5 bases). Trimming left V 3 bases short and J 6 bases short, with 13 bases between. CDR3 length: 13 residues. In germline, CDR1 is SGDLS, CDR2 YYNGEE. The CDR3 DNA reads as TGTGCCAGCAGCGAGGGGATATTAAGCGAGCAGTACTTC. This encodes CASSEGILSEQYF. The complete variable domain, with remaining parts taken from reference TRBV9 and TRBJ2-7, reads DSGVTQTPKHLITATGQRVTLRCSPRSGDLSVYWYQQSLDQGLQFLIQYYNGEERAKGNILERFSAQQFPDLHSELNLSSLELGDSALYFCASSEGILSEQYFGPGTRLTVT.

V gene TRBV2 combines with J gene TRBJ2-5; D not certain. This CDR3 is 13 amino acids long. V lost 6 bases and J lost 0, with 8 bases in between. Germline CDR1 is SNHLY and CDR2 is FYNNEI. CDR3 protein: CASSAQDQETQYF. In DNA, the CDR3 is TGTGCCAGCAGCGCGCAGGACCAAGAGACCCAGTACTTC.

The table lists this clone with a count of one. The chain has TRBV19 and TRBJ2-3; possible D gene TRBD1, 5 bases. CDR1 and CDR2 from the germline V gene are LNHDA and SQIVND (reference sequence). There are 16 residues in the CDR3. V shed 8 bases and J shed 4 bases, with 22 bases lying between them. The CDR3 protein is CASPEYQGAGPDTQYF. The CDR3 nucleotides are TGTGCCAGTCCCGAGTACCAGGGCGCCGGCCCAGATACGCAGTATTTT.

Here the CDR3 DNA reads TGTGCCAGCAGCCAAGATGCCCCAGGGCCCCCCTACGAGCAGTACTTC. It codes for CASSQDAPGPPYEQYF. The chain employs TRBV3-1 (or the pseudogene TRBV3-2) and TRBJ2-7, with a tentative D call TRBD1 (5 bases). CDR3 length equals 16 residues. Deletions cut 0 bases from V and 2 bases from J, with 14 bases between. CDR1 LGHDT and CDR2 YNNKEL come from the germline V gene (reference sequence).

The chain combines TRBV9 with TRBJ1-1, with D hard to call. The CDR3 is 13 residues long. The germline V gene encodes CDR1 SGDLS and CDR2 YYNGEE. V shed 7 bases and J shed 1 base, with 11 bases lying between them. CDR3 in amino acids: CASGSTANTEAFF. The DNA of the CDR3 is TGTGCCAGCGGAAGTACAGCGAACACTGAAGCTTTCTTT.

The CDR3 loop reads CASSVTLDEQFF. The CDR3 region has the DNA TGTGCCAGCAGCGTAACGCTAGATGAGCAGTTCTTC. This chain connects TRBV9 to TRBJ2-1; D ambiguous. The length of the CDR3 is 12 residues. Germline-derived CDR1 and CDR2 are SGDLS and YYNGEE. With 1 base removed from V and 8 bases from J, the gap between germline ends came to 7 bases.

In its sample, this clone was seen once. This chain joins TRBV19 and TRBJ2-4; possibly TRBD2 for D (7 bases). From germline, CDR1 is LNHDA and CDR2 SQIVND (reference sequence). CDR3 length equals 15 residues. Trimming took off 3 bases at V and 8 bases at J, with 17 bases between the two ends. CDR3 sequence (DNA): TGTGCCAGTAGTATCGGGGGGCTCGGGGGAGACATTCAGTACTTC. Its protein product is CASSIGGLGGDIQYF.

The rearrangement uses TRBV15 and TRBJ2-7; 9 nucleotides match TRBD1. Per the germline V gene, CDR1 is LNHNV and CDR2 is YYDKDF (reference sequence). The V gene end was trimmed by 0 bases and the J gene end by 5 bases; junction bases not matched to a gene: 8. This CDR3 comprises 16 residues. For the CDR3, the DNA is TGTGCCACCAGCAGAGATTTCGGGACAGGGTGGGACGAGCAGTACGTC. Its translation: CATSRDFGTGWDEQYV.

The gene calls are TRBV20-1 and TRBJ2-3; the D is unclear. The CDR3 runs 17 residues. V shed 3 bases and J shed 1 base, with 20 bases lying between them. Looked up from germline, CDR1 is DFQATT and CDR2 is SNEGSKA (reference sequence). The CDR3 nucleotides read TGCAGTGCTAGTAGTGGCCTAGGATTTGGAGGCACAGATACGCAGTATTTT. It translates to CSASSGLGFGGTDTQYF.